A single sample is the source of the 24 T cell receptor beta chains below, sequenced in a study of cytomegalovirus exposure and HLA in healthy donors. Method: immunoSEQ multiplex PCR; TCRdb's copy keeps in-frame clones and lacks some. Of about 250,000 clones listed, about 90% were seen once; the top ten hold around 13%. What was sequenced was PBMCs. The receptors were gathered from a man in his late teens or twenties in good health and CMV-seropositive.

About this clone itself: A read error may produce the germline difference seen at one junction end. The J gene is TRBJ2-1, the V gene TRBV6-4; tentative D call: TRBD2 (6 bases). Germline CDR1 MRHNA, CDR2 SNTAGT. CDR3 length: 13 residues. This CDR3 is CASSRDSNNEQFF. The CDR3 nucleotides are TGTGCCAGCAGCCGGGACTCCAACAATGAGCAGTTCTTC.

This chain links TRBV4-1 with TRBJ2-3; D gene ambiguous. The V and J ends lost 0 bases and 1 base respectively, with 5 bases between them. Germline CDR1 reads MGHRA; CDR2 reads YSYEKL. The CDR3 runs to 14 residues. The CDR3 DNA reads TGCGCCAGCAGCCAAGAGATTCGCACAGATACGCAGTATTTT. Amino acids: CASSQEIRTDTQYF.

The chain joins TRBV6-6 to TRBJ1-5; D is ambiguous. V lost 5 bases, J lost 6 bases, and 11 bases lay in between. Looked up from germline, CDR1 is MNHNY and CDR2 is SVGAGI (reference sequence). The CDR3 has 13 residues. CDR3 sequence reads: CASSLRQGQPQHF. The DNA for the CDR3 is TGTGCCAGCAGTCTCCGCCAAGGTCAGCCCCAGCATTTT.

J is TRBJ2-3 and V is TRBV27; D is ambiguous. There are 14 residues in the CDR3. From germline, CDR1 is MNHEY and CDR2 SMNVEV (reference sequence). The V end lost 2 bases, the J end lost 6 bases, and 12 bases lay between the germline ends. CDR3 loop: CASSLLGRHDTQYF. CDR3 nucleotide sequence: TGTGCCAGCAGTTTACTGGGTAGACACGATACGCAGTATTTT.

The chain couples TRBV27 to TRBJ2-3, with 13 bases that match TRBD2. V lost 5 bases to trimming and J lost 3 bases; unmatched junction nucleotides: 8. In germline, CDR1 is MNHEY, CDR2 SMNVEV (reference sequence). This CDR3 is built from 17 residues. The CDR3 DNA sequence: TGTGCCAGCAGTGCCCGGACTAGCGGGAGTTTTACAGATACGCAGTATTTT. It yields the protein CASSARTSGSFTDTQYF.

This chain links TRBV5-1 with TRBJ2-7, with 7 positions matching TRBD2. CDR1 is SGHRS and CDR2 is YFSETQ in the germline V gene. CDR3 size: 15 residues. With V trimmed by 0 bases and J by 3 bases, 6 bases remained unmatched. The CDR3 coding sequence is TGCGCCAGCAGCTTGGCCGGGGGGACCGTCTACGAGCAGTACTTC. It translates to CASSLAGGTVYEQYF.

This sequence joins TRBV7-9 and TRBJ2-7; no clear D gene. Trimming cost V 5 bases and J 1 base, with 18 bases left between them. Germline V gives CDR1 SEHNR, CDR2 FQNEAQ (reference sequence). The CDR3 runs 16 residues. CDR3 sequence: CASSTDGLYGSYEQYF. The CDR3 DNA reads TGTGCCAGCAGCACGGACGGCCTTTATGGGTCCTACGAGCAGTACTTC.

This clone was detected once. This chain uses TRBV5-6 with TRBJ2-5, with unresolved D. The germline V and J ends were trimmed by 6 bases and 5 bases, with 14 bases remaining between them. The CDR3 runs 13 residues. From germline, CDR1 is SGHDT and CDR2 YYEEEE. CDR3 sequence reads: CASNFPGGETQYF. CDR3 coding DNA: TGTGCCAGCAATTTCCCCGGCGGTGAGACCCAGTACTTC.

The chain is built from TRBV30 and TRBJ2-7; 12 bases line up with TRBD2. Germline V gene sequence: CDR1 GTSNPN, CDR2 SVGIG (reference sequence). CDR3 size: 15 residues. The V and J ends lost 1 base and 7 bases, in that order; junction bases with no gene match: 8. This CDR3 is CAWSGTSGTAREQYF. DNA for the CDR3: TGTGCCTGGAGTGGGACTAGCGGGACGGCCCGAGAGCAGTACTTC.

V is TRBV5-1 and J is TRBJ1-3; the D gene is possibly TRBD1 (6 bases). V lost 4 bases and J 9 bases, leaving 23 bases between the germline ends. This CDR3 is 16 amino acids long. Germline assignment: CDR1 SGHRS and CDR2 YFSETQ. DNA of the CDR3: TGCGCCAGCAGCCCGGACAGTGCTCTGCTTGGGGGCACCATATATTTT. Translated: CASSPDSALLGGTIYF.

The sample holds one count of this clone. V usage is TRBV4-2 and J usage is TRBJ2-2; 8 bases line up with TRBD2. This CDR3 contains 16 residues. The junction had 5 bases not matched to a gene; V was cut back by 4 bases and J by 1 base. The germline V gene encodes CDR1 LGHNA and CDR2 YNFKEQ. CDR3 region: CASSPLAGMNTGELFF. In DNA form, the CDR3 reads TGTGCCAGCAGCCCCTTAGCGGGAATGAACACCGGGGAGCTGTTTTTT.

The V gene is TRBV29-1, the J gene TRBJ2-5; 7 nucleotides agree with TRBD1. Germline V lookup: CDR1 SQVTM, CDR2 ANQGSEA. V lost 4 bases and J lost 5; bases outside the gene matches: 10. The CDR3 loop spans 14 amino acids. The chain's CDR3 is CSVGKTQDRETQYF. DNA of the CDR3: TGCAGCGTTGGAAAGACCCAGGACAGGGAGACCCAGTACTTC.

The V call is TRBV19, the J call TRBJ2-2; 10 bases align to TRBD1. V was pared by 4 bases and J by 6 bases, with 11 bases of the junction left unmatched. This CDR3 is built from 17 residues. Germline V gene data show CDR1 as LNHDA and CDR2 as SQIVND (reference sequence). The CDR3 region is CASSTLSGQGPAGELFF. CDR3 sequence (DNA): TGTGCCAGTAGTACCCTTTCGGGACAGGGGCCCGCCGGGGAGCTGTTTTTT.

This clone occurred a few times. The chain recombines TRBV25-1 with TRBJ2-7, with D tentatively TRBD1 (5 bases). CDR1 is MGHDK and CDR2 is SYGVNS in the germline V gene. The length of the CDR3 is 13 residues. Trimming took 2 bases from V and 2 from J, leaving 7 bases between them. The CDR3 DNA follows: TGTGCCAGCAGTGAAACAGGTACCTACGAGCAGTACTTC. Protein sequence: CASSETGTYEQYF.

The chain carries TRBV5-4 and TRBJ2-1; 14 bases align to TRBD2. The germline V gene has CDR1 SGHNT and CDR2 YYREEE (reference sequence). The CDR3 is 18 amino acids. With 4 bases clipped from V and 0 bases from J, the junction kept 6 bases outside the gene matches. This CDR3 reads CASSPWTSGRRSYNEQFF. The CDR3 DNA reads TGTGCCAGCAGCCCCTGGACTAGCGGGAGGCGCTCCTACAATGAGCAGTTCTTC.

This clone was observed once. The chain couples TRBV5-1 to TRBJ2-1, with 8 positions matching TRBD1. This CDR3 contains 15 residues. With V trimmed by 4 bases and J by 8 bases, 11 bases remained unmatched. In germline, CDR1 is SGHRS, CDR2 YFSETQ. CDR3 DNA: TGCGCCAGCAGCCGTGGACAGGGACTTCTTCATGAGCAGTTCTTC. This codes for CASSRGQGLLHEQFF.

This clone has a handful of counts. This chain uses TRBV4-3 with TRBJ2-7, with 9 bases identical to TRBD1. This CDR3 comprises 17 residues. The germline V gene encodes CDR1 LGHNA and CDR2 YSLEER. V was pared by 0 bases and J by 13 bases, with 19 bases of the junction left unmatched. The CDR3 bases are TGCGCCAGCAGCCAAGAAATTAGCCAAACGGGACAGGGTTATGCTTACTTC. Translating gives CASSQEISQTGQGYAYF.

The chain couples TRBV2 to TRBJ2-5; 9 nucleotides align to TRBD1. The V gene end was trimmed by 5 bases and the J gene end by 5 bases; junction bases not matched to a gene: 6. The V gene's germline CDR1 is SNHLY and CDR2 FYNNEI. This CDR3 is 14 amino acids long. CDR3 amino acids: CASSMNRGRETQYF. CDR3 nucleotides: TGTGCCAGCAGTATGAACAGGGGGCGGGAGACCCAGTACTTC.

The CDR3 coding sequence is TGTGCCAGCAGTTTAATTCCTGGTTCGAACGCATACGATGAGCAGTTCTTC. Translated, it gives CASSLIPGSNAYDEQFF. This rearrangement joins TRBV7-9 to TRBJ2-1; no clear D gene. Per germline, CDR1 SEHNR and CDR2 FQNEAQ (reference sequence). CDR3 length: 17 residues. V was cut by 6 bases and J by 8 bases, with 26 bases left in between.

The chain employs TRBV5-1 and TRBJ2-3, with no clear D. The CDR3 runs to 13 residues. V was pared by 2 bases and J by 5 bases, with 9 bases between. Germline values: CDR1 SGHRS, CDR2 YFSETQ. This chain's CDR3 is CASSFSEIDTQYF. For the CDR3, the DNA is TGCGCCAGCAGCTTCTCAGAGATAGATACGCAGTATTTT.

Only one count was recorded for this clone. The chain recombines TRBV2 with TRBJ1-5; TRBD1 matches at 8 bases. The CDR3 sequence is 18 residues long. The V and J ends lost 6 bases and 2 bases, in that order; junction bases with no gene match: 15. From germline, CDR1 is SNHLY and CDR2 FYNNEI. CDR3 nucleotide sequence: TGTGCCAGCAGGCAGGGGGGTACAGGGGGTCGGGGCAATCAGCCCCAGCATTTT. As protein: CASRQGGTGGRGNQPQHF.

This clone was recorded only once. The V gene is TRBV11-3, the J gene TRBJ2-5, with D uncertain. The V gene's germline CDR1 is SGHNT and CDR2 YENEEA. V lost 1 base to trimming and J lost 2 bases, with 8 bases between them. The CDR3 is made up of 14 amino acids. The CDR3: CASSLGGDQETQYF. In DNA form, the CDR3 reads TGTGCCAGCAGCTTAGGCGGCGATCAAGAGACCCAGTACTTC.

This chain joins TRBV5-1 and TRBJ2-3, with unresolved D. Germline V gives CDR1 SGHRS, CDR2 YFSETQ. This CDR3 has 15 residues. Trimming pared 9 bases from V and 2 bases from J, leaving 19 bases between. This CDR3 reads CATAPDGNPTDTQYF. The CDR3 nucleotides are TGCGCCACCGCCCCGGACGGTAACCCCACAGATACGCAGTATTTT.

A few counts support this clone. The CDR3, as DNA: TGCGCCAGCGGCCCTAGCGGGGACCGGGAGCAGTTCTTC. It encodes CASGPSGDREQFF. The chain employs TRBV5-1 and TRBJ2-1; 9 positions match TRBD2. The CDR3 runs to 13 residues. The V segment lost 7 bases and the J segment 10 bases; nucleotides outside the gene matches: 9. Looked up from germline, CDR1 is SGHRS and CDR2 is YFSETQ.